These 16 T cell receptor beta chains came from one sample sequenced in a study of CD8+ T cells in alopecia areata. Specified treatment: oral pan-JAK inhibitor, 5-10 mg twice daily. Extracted from the samples, RNA was reverse transcribed into cDNA to serve as the sequencing template. Sequenced by immunoSEQ multiplex PCR; TCRdb stores in-frame clones only, minus some. The sample yields approximately 150,000 clones, around three fifths seen once. The sequenced sample was CD4+ T cells sorted from blood, obtained at week 24, from a patient treated with tofacitinib. Receptors were obtained from a human donor with alopecia areata.

This clone is a singleton in its sample. The chain is built from TRBV29-1 and TRBJ1-1; TRBD1 agrees at 7 bases. V was pared by 6 bases and J by 3 bases, with 4 bases of the junction left unmatched. Germline V gene data show CDR1 as SQVTM and CDR2 as ANQGSEA. The CDR3 extends over 12 amino acids. CDR3 in DNA: TGCAGCGTACAGGGGTGGGACACTGAAGCTTTCTTT. It specifies CSVQGWDTEAFF.

The chain has TRBV29-1 and TRBJ2-5; possibly TRBD1 for D (6 bases). CDR3 length: 12 amino acids. Germline-derived CDR1 and CDR2 are SQVTM and ANQGSEA. V lost 5 bases and J 1 base, leaving 8 bases between the germline ends. The CDR3, as DNA: TGCAGCGTTACGGACAGCCAAGAGACCCAGTACTTC. Translation gives CSVTDSQETQYF.

This clone appeared a few times. This sequence joins TRBV4-1 and TRBJ2-1; 8 positions match TRBD2. Per the germline V gene, CDR1 is MGHRA and CDR2 is YSYEKL. The CDR3 has 17 amino acids. The trim removed 1 base at V and 8 bases at J, leaving 13 bases unmatched. The CDR3 bases are TGCGCCAGCAGCCAAGTAGCGCGGGGGGTGGGTGGAGATGAGCAGTTCTTC. It is translated as CASSQVARGVGGDEQFF.

V gene TRBV29-1 combines with J gene TRBJ2-7; 9 positions match TRBD1. This CDR3 region has 15 residues. V trimming: 2 bases; J trimming: 5 bases; junction bases outside the gene matches: 10. Germline V CDR1 and CDR2: SQVTM, ANQGSEA. The CDR3 sequence is CSVESGTGIVNEQYF. The CDR3 DNA reads TGCAGCGTTGAATCGGGGACAGGGATAGTAAACGAGCAGTACTTC.

The chain combines TRBV7-2 with TRBJ2-2, with 12 bases that match TRBD1. The CDR3 contains 17 residues. Trimming at V came to 5 bases and at J to 3 bases, leaving 7 bases not matched to a gene. CDR1 is SGHTA, CDR2 FQGNSA, per germline. The chain's CDR3 is CASSAKGQGAYTGELFF. The CDR3 nucleotides read TGTGCCAGCAGCGCGAAGGGACAGGGGGCCTACACCGGGGAGCTGTTTTTT. Full variable domain (rest looked up from reference TRBV7-2 and TRBJ2-2): GAGVSQSPSNKVTEKGKDVELRCDPISGHTALYWYRQSLGQGLEFLIYFQGNSAPDKSGLPSDRFSAERTGGSVSTLTIQRTQQEDSAVYLCASSAKGQGAYTGELFFGEGSRLTVL.

This chain uses TRBV18 with TRBJ1-4, with a weak D call TRBD1 (6 bases). The CDR3 runs to 15 residues. The V end lost 3 bases, the J end lost 6 bases, and 14 bases lay between the germline ends. Germline CDR1 and CDR2: KGHSH and LQKENI. The CDR3 loop reads CASSPGAAGDEKLFF. The CDR3 DNA reads TGTGCCAGCTCACCCGGGGCGGCAGGGGATGAAAAACTGTTTTTT.

This sequence joins TRBV4-2 and TRBJ1-4; no firm D call. V lost 1 base and J lost 5, with 14 bases in between. This CDR3 is 16 amino acids long. CDR1 is LGHNA and CDR2 is YNFKEQ in the germline V gene. CDR3 bases: TGTGCCAGCAGCCAAGCGGAGGGCAGGTTCAATGAAAAACTGTTTTTT. It yields the protein CASSQAEGRFNEKLFF.

V gene TRBV30 combines with J gene TRBJ2-6; D may be TRBD1 or TRBD2 (7 bases each). The V and J ends lost 0 bases and 0 bases respectively, with 21 bases between them. The CDR3 totals 20 residues. The V gene's germline CDR1 is GTSNPN and CDR2 SVGIG (reference sequence). The CDR3 is CAWSVWGGGLEFSGANVLTF. CDR3 in DNA: TGTGCCTGGAGTGTATGGGGAGGGGGCTTGGAATTCTCTGGGGCCAACGTCCTGACTTTC.

In DNA form, the CDR3 reads TGTGCCAGCACCTTTTACAGGTTACGGAATGAGCAGTTCTTC. Protein: CASTFYRLRNEQFF. This chain connects TRBV7-2 to TRBJ2-1, with D perhaps matching TRBD1 (5 bases). CDR3 length: 14 residues. V was clipped by 7 bases and J by 7 bases, with 17 bases between them. The V gene's germline CDR1 is SGHTA and CDR2 FQGNSA.

The CDR3: CASSLEGPSTNEKLFF. The CDR3 bases are TGCGCCAGCAGCTTGGAGGGGCCCTCAACTAATGAAAAACTGTTTTTT. This rearrangement joins TRBV5-1 to TRBJ1-4; D is possibly TRBD1 (5 bases). Trimming shortened V by 0 bases and J by 0 bases, and 9 bases separated the two germline ends. CDR1 SGHRS and CDR2 YFSETQ come from the germline V gene. There are 16 residues in the CDR3.

The CDR3 DNA sequence: TGCGCCAGCAGCCGTGGGTCAGGTCTGAACACTGAAGCTTTCTTT. Translation gives CASSRGSGLNTEAFF. This rearrangement joins TRBV5-1 to TRBJ1-1; D is ambiguous. The germline V gene encodes CDR1 SGHRS and CDR2 YFSETQ. Between the trimmed V and J ends, which lost 4 bases and 0 bases, there was a span of 13 bases. The CDR3 totals 15 residues.

The genes are TRBV5-1 and TRBJ1-2, with D possibly matching TRBD1 (6 bases). The CDR3 totals 15 residues. Germline CDR1 reads SGHRS; CDR2 reads YFSETQ. V shed 0 bases and J shed 4 bases, with 13 bases lying between them. The CDR3 reads CASSLGDNGGYGYTF. As DNA, the CDR3 is TGCGCCAGCAGCTTGGGGGACAACGGTGGCTATGGCTACACCTTC.

J is TRBJ1-2 and V is TRBV4-1; 7 bases align to TRBD1. The CDR3 is 14 residues long. Looked up from germline, CDR1 is MGHRA and CDR2 is YSYEKL. V was clipped by 3 bases and J by 2 bases; unmatched bases: 3. CDR3 bases: TGCGCCAGCAGCCAGGCGGGACAGAACTATGGCTACACCTTC. This encodes CASSQAGQNYGYTF.

This clone is a singleton in its sample. V usage is TRBV15 and J usage is TRBJ2-5; D unresolved. Germline CDR1 LNHNV, CDR2 YYDKDF (reference sequence). V shed 1 base and J shed 1 base, with 16 bases lying between them. The CDR3 is 17 residues long. In DNA, the CDR3 is TGTGCCACCAGCAGAGGTAGAACCACCCTGCGCCAAGAGACCCAGTACTTC. Its translation: CATSRGRTTLRQETQYF.

V is TRBV7-9 and J is TRBJ1-6; D call uncertain. The CDR3 is made up of 15 amino acids. The V and J ends lost 5 bases and 10 bases respectively, with 18 bases between them. Germline V CDR1 and CDR2: SEHNR, FQNEAQ (reference sequence). The CDR3 is CASSAVGWKGSPLHF. Written as DNA, the CDR3 is TGTGCCAGCAGCGCTGTCGGCTGGAAAGGGTCACCCCTCCACTTT.

The V gene is TRBV5-1, the J gene TRBJ1-1; D not certain. CDR1 SGHRS and CDR2 YFSETQ come from the germline V gene. The V gene lost 7 bases and the J gene lost 1 base, with 17 bases spanning the gap. The CDR3 is 15 amino acids. The CDR3 protein is CASRREPGGNTEAFF. CDR3 DNA: TGCGCCAGCCGTAGGGAGCCGGGCGGGAACACTGAAGCTTTCTTT.